This T cell receptor (beta chain) is drawn from a study of blood T cell repertoires in COVID-19. Germline V lookup: CDR1 LGHDT, CDR2 YNNKEL (reference sequence). V lost 4 bases and J lost 4, with 13 bases in between. This CDR3 has 14 amino acids. The assay was immunoSEQ multiplex PCR, and TCRdb's table has in-frame clones only and misses some. The sample consists of fewer than 350,000 clones, approximately 91% of them appearing once. This clonotype was obtained from a woman aged 40 to 50 with acute COVID-19. The sequencing input was PBMCs or T cells enriched from blood (not recorded which). This chain joins TRBV3-1 (or the pseudogene TRBV3-2) and TRBJ1-2; TRBD1 is a possible D gene (6 bases). In nucleotides, the CDR3 is TGTGCCAGCAGCCTTCGAGGGGGTAGCTATGGCTACACCTTC. Amino acid sequence: CASSLRGGSYGYTF.